This T cell receptor beta chain was sequenced for a study of cytomegalovirus exposure and HLA in healthy donors (dated by TCRdb to about 2017). Context from the whole study: In an earlier analysis of fewer than 750 of the donors, approximately 300 Gb of sequence data and 90 million to 120 million unique TCR beta sequences from 180 million or so T cells were reported. About 330 gigabases of sequencing data and 70 million to 100 million unique TCR sequences made up an early release that covered some 640 HLA-typed donors. The genetic ancestry cluster associated with self-reported Caucasian donors included around four fifths of the roughly 400 genotyped donors. The study aimed to test whether signatures of past pathogen exposure could be identified by cataloging public T cell receptors. The T cell repertoires of around 670 subjects were profiled by immunosequencing and related to cytomegalovirus serostatus. In addition to the first cohort of 666 subjects, a separate validation cohort of approximately 130 different subjects was used. To predict cytomegalovirus infection status, the study combined high-throughput TCR immunosequencing, statistical association of individual TCRs with disease status, and machine learning. In a later analysis, previously published TCR beta repertoires from 670 or so donors were re-analyzed and high-resolution HLA genotyping was added so that TCR occurrence patterns could be studied. In the later analysis, no new phenotypic data were used to find candidate immune exposures; instead, reliance was placed on TCR beta sequences and their occurrence across donors. An earlier analysis of more than 450 of the donors used high-throughput TCR beta sequencing to judge whether each TCR beta V gene segment behaved as functional or pseudogenic. Donor age, sex, ethnicity and CMV serostatus were compiled alongside the repertoire data. A later genetic analysis took genome-wide SNP genotypes for about 65% of the roughly 670 donors and used that subset as a discovery cohort. Every discovery cohort repertoire had been produced on one sequencing platform. Class I and class II HLA loci were covered by the typing at four-digit resolution. Typing coverage varied by locus: roughly 629-630 donors for A, B, C, DRB1 and DQB1; more than 500 for DQA1; about 570 for DPA1; around 450 for DPB1. Several DR-DQ haplotypes were treated as single units for association and clustering because of strong linkage in the cohort. Among roughly 400 genotyped donors of the cohort, an average of approximately 240,000 unique TCR beta nucleotide sequences were sequenced per donor, about a sixth of them non-productive. What the work shows at the level of the full study, not this receptor alone: Some 16 rarely observed V segments, including chromosome 9 orphons, were excluded from the earlier analysis of about 600 of the donors because counts were too low. In an earlier analysis of a few hundred of the donors, most TCR beta V segments were observed in productive rearrangements about 90% or about 30% of the time, broadly matching IMGT annotations. A further reported finding was that TCR beta sequences accurately predicted the HLA-A and HLA-B alleles for most subjects in the first cohort. In a later genetic analysis, a missense DCLRE1C variant was associated with V-gene and J-gene trimming of TCR beta chains, and the association was replicated in an independent cohort. A total of 150 or so TCR beta chains were listed by the study as associated with cytomegalovirus. A cluster of highly shared sequence variants was judged likely to be a technical artifact of the sequencing pipeline. The authors suggested that the approach could potentially be generalized to other disease states and immunological phenotypes. Compared with the roughly 600-donor mean, donors in an Asian-associated ancestry cluster had fewer N-insertions in productive TCRs, according to a later genetic analysis. Linkage disequilibrium might explain the correlated functional status among segregating V segments, but an unknown experimental factor could not be ruled out. A later analysis found that HLA-associated TCR beta chains were more clonally expanded and had lower generation probabilities than equally common non-associated chains. The cohort was sequenced for TCR beta chains only, and without alpha or paired-chain data the features that could be detected were limited. The 87-base-pair reads could not distinguish some IMGT-functional V segments, including TRBV6-2 and TRBV6-3, so those segments were excluded. Because some donors lacked HLA typing at each locus, the association tests relied only on the typed subset. The presence/absence analyses assumed that sequencing depth was roughly uniform across donors, and that assumption may not be true. Three of the identified cytomegalovirus-associated TCR beta chains were confirmed in vitro to be specific for cytomegalovirus antigens. When HLA alleles, especially DR and DQ, strongly co-occurred, attributing TCR associations to individual alleles was difficult. Several of the top co-occurrence clusters appeared to be linked to parvovirus B19, influenza, CMV and Epstein-Barr virus, according to a later analysis. The classifier was reported to diagnose cytomegalovirus status with high specificity and sensitivity in both the original cohort and the validation cohort. Across donors, most TCR sequences were observed very rarely, whereas some public TCRs were present in many individuals. A later analysis associated about 17,000 TCR beta sequences with specific HLA alleles at a false discovery rate of 0.05. A later analysis found that TCR association rates varied across HLA loci, with DRB1 alleles showing the most associated TCRs and HLA-C alleles the fewest. According to a later analysis, most CMV-associated TCR beta chains appeared to be HLA-restricted, and the HLA associations seemed to be driven largely by CMV exposure. CMV serostatus was the only immune exposure information available for the cohort.

The cohort consisted of approximately 670 healthy bone marrow donors. At the time of sampling, every cohort member was nominally healthy, though immune exposures that went unrecorded were likely present. The donor was CMV seronegative and belonged to the group of more than 300 seronegative cohort members. A peripheral blood sample was provided by each donor, and peripheral blood mononuclear cells were used for TCR beta sequencing. Genomic DNA was extracted from the blood cell samples with the Qiagen DNeasy Blood Extraction Kit. The library was produced with the immunoSEQ multiplex PCR assay. For the multiplex PCR, a mixture combining 60 forward primers for TCR Vbeta segments and 13 reverse primers for TCR Jbeta segments was used. The CDR3 region of rearranged TCR beta genes was amplified from genomic DNA with a multiplex PCR assay. On the Illumina HiSeq System, the amplified TCR beta libraries were sequenced as 87-base-pair reads. Processing in the source paper ran as follows. A later analysis tallied about 77 million unique TCR beta chains across the 660 or so repertoires, and roughly 11 million of those chains were shared by two or more donors. A nearest-neighbor algorithm error-corrected the raw reads and collapsed the reads into unique sequences, merging closely related sequences to remove PCR and sequencing errors. Alignment of CDR3 sequences to IMGT reference sequences was used to assign V, D and J gene segments. For a sequence to be retained, a match of at least six nucleotides was required to both a V gene segment and a J gene segment. A rearrangement was called productive if the CDR3 had no stop codons and remained in frame with V and J, and every other rearrangement was called non-productive. CDR3 was defined according to IMGT convention as the region running from the second conserved V-encoded cysteine to the conserved J-encoded phenylalanine. The earlier analysis of 500 to 650 of the donors excluded any sequence lacking an unambiguous match to a single V gene segment. In an earlier analysis of around 600 of the donors, V segments were called functional above 56.7% productive rearrangements and were called segregating when the between-donor standard deviation exceeded 5%. A statistical classification framework was developed to diagnose cytomegalovirus status using the catalog of TCR beta chain sequences. In a later analysis, TCR nucleotide sequences were compared against IMGT/GENE-DB human TR gene sequences so that V and J genes could be assigned. In a later analysis, CDR3 sequences and most-parsimonious VDJ recombination scenarios were assigned using the TCRdist pipeline. In a later analysis, every TCR beta chain was defined by the combination of its CDR3 amino acid sequence and its V-gene family, and reads without a unique V-gene family were dropped. In a later analysis, around 600 highly shared, low-generation-probability nucleotide sequences were removed to address suspected cross-contamination and a sequencing artifact. In a later analysis, a clonal expansion index was calculated for each public chain from normalized within-repertoire ranks of inferred template counts. Generation probabilities in a later analysis came from a VDJ recombination model fitted to out-of-frame rearrangements, and those results were checked against IGoR. A later analysis scored TCR-TCR, TCR-HLA and TCR-CMV co-occurrence with hypergeometric tests, applying a repertoire-size bias correction to TCR pairs. A later analysis estimated false discovery rates by permuting HLA or CMV assignments 20 times. A later analysis grouped co-occurring TCRs with DBSCAN, adding TCRdist sequence similarity when clustering within HLA-allele-positive subsets. Co-occurrence clustering excluded repertoires with fewer than 30,000 or more than 120,000 public chains, plus five with anomalous nucleotide sharing. This is the immuneACCESS table as TCRdb keeps it, with only in-frame sequences that have V and J called. A part of the clones is gone; compared with another copy, unresolved V genes explain less than half, and the rest is unexplained. That table supplies the V and J calls and clone size; D and trimming were determined from the DNA. The table for this sample lists 210,000 or so clones; nearly 80% of them were counted only once. About 1.8% of the sample goes to the ten largest clones.

Via the germline V gene, CDR1 is SGHVS and CDR2 FQNEAQ. Including the terminal cysteine and phenylalanine, the CDR3 comprises 14 residues. The entry retains the CDR3 DNA only, 42 bases that are in frame from base 1. Trimming removed 7 bases from V and 2 bases from J, leaving 14 bases between the germline ends. Remarks on this clone: Its antigen is unknown. Base qualities were left out, and no much larger clone turns up one base away.

Sequenced material: PBMCs. The sequence came from a man aged 18 to 35 in good health and CMV-seronegative. Rearrangement joined TRBV7-8 to TRBJ1-2; D gene: possibly TRBD1, on 6 matching bases. The DNA sequence is TGTGCCAGCACCTCCGGGACAAAAAACTATGGCTACACCTTC. Its protein reads: CASTSGTKNYGYTF. Here the CDR3 is joined to the reference TRBV7-8 and TRBJ1-2 genes, and the full variable domain is: GAGVSQSPRYKVAKRGQDVALRCDPISGHVSLFWYQQALGQGPEFLTYFQNEAQLDKSGLPSDRFFAERPEGSVSTLKIQRTQQEDSAVYLCASTSGTKNYGYTFGSGTRLTVV.